This is a list of T cell receptor beta chains from one sample in a study of OX40 agonist ivuxolimab in advanced cancers. Assay used: immunoSEQ multiplex PCR; TCRdb lists only in-frame clones, some missing. The data hold tens of thousands of clones, with roughly four fifths observed a single time. Sequencing used CD4+ or CD8+ T cells sorted from blood, obtained in a trial of the OX40 agonist ivuxolimab. All receptors derive from an adult with an advanced solid tumor such as melanoma, head and neck, liver or kidney cancer. CDR3s include the opening cysteine and the closing phenylalanine or tryptophan. Fields, in order: CDR3 DNA, CDR3 protein, D gene, clone size, J gene, CDR3 length, V gene. D genes are given only for firm matches. Clone size appears in some rows only: once, few, many, or a class for an expanded clone.

CDR3 DNA: TGTGCCAGCAGTTTATGGGCAGACCCGGGTGAGCAGTACTTC; CDR3 protein: CASSLWADPGEQYF; D gene: -; clone size: few; J gene: TRBJ2-7; CDR3 length: 14; V gene: TRBV28
CDR3 DNA: TGTGCCAGCAGTTCGGGACAGCACTCTGGGGCCAACGTCCTGACTTTC; CDR3 protein: CASSSGQHSGANVLTF; D gene: TRBD1; clone size: -; J gene: TRBJ2-6; CDR3 length: 16; V gene: TRBV7-6
CDR3 DNA: TGTGCCAGCAGTTCCAGAACACAGGGGTATAGCAATCAGCCCCAGCATTTT; CDR3 protein: CASSSRTQGYSNQPQHF; D gene: TRBD1; clone size: -; J gene: TRBJ1-5; CDR3 length: 17; V gene: TRBV28
CDR3 DNA: TGTGCCAGTAGTATCTCAAAGAACACTGAAGCTTTCTTT; CDR3 protein: CASSISKNTEAFF; D gene: -; clone size: -; J gene: TRBJ1-1; CDR3 length: 13; V gene: TRBV19
CDR3 DNA: TGTGCCAGCAGCTTTAGCGGGAGGGGGCGGAGTGAGCAGTTCTTC; CDR3 protein: CASSFSGRGRSEQFF; D gene: TRBD2; clone size: -; J gene: TRBJ2-1; CDR3 length: 15; V gene: TRBV7-8
CDR3 DNA: TGTGCCAGCAGCTTAATGAGTCTAGCGGGGAGAGAGACCCAGTACTTC; CDR3 protein: CASSLMSLAGRETQYF; D gene: TRBD2; clone size: once; J gene: TRBJ2-5; CDR3 length: 16; V gene: TRBV7-6
CDR3 DNA: TGCGCCAGCAGCTTGGGGACTAGCGGGATCCACGAGCAGTACTTC; CDR3 protein: CASSLGTSGIHEQYF; D gene: TRBD2; clone size: -; J gene: TRBJ2-7; CDR3 length: 15; V gene: TRBV5-1
CDR3 DNA: TGTGCCACCAGCAGAGCCGCGACAGCAAATAGCAATCAGCCCCAGCATTTT; CDR3 protein: CATSRAATANSNQPQHF; D gene: -; clone size: -; J gene: TRBJ1-5; CDR3 length: 17; V gene: TRBV15
CDR3 DNA: TGTGCCATCAGTGCCGGCCGGGACGCTCCCGAGCAGTACTTC; CDR3 protein: CAISAGRDAPEQYF; D gene: -; clone size: -; J gene: TRBJ2-7; CDR3 length: 14; V gene: TRBV10-3
CDR3 DNA: TGTGCCAGCAGCTTAGACGGGATCTACACCGGGGAGCTGTTTTTT; CDR3 protein: CASSLDGIYTGELFF; D gene: -; clone size: -; J gene: TRBJ2-2; CDR3 length: 15; V gene: TRBV7-9
CDR3 DNA: TGTGCCAGCAGTGGAGACAGGAACACTGAAGCTTTCTTT; CDR3 protein: CASSGDRNTEAFF; D gene: -; clone size: -; J gene: TRBJ1-1; CDR3 length: 13; V gene: TRBV2
CDR3 DNA: TGTGCCAGCAGCCCCCCCCGGACAGGGAAAAACACTGAAGCTTTCTTT; CDR3 protein: CASSPPRTGKNTEAFF; D gene: TRBD1; clone size: -; J gene: TRBJ1-1; CDR3 length: 16; V gene: TRBV14
CDR3 DNA: TGTGCCAGCAGCTCCACGACTAGCGGGAACGAGCAGTACTTC; CDR3 protein: CASSSTTSGNEQYF; D gene: TRBD2; clone size: -; J gene: TRBJ2-7; CDR3 length: 14; V gene: TRBV9
CDR3 DNA: TGTGCCAGCAGTTACTCTCGGGCAGATAGCAATCAGCCCCGGCATTTT; CDR3 protein: CASSYSRADSNQPRHF; D gene: -; clone size: -; J gene: TRBJ1-5; CDR3 length: 16; V gene: TRBV6-5
CDR3 DNA: TGTGCCACCAGCAGAGATCTTCTAGCGGGATCCTACGAGCAGTACTTC; CDR3 protein: CATSRDLLAGSYEQYF; D gene: TRBD2; clone size: -; J gene: TRBJ2-7; CDR3 length: 16; V gene: TRBV15
CDR3 DNA: TGTGCCAGCAGCCCCGGGGGGAGAATGGCGCGGACCCAGTACTTC; CDR3 protein: CASSPGGRMARTQYF; D gene: TRBD2; clone size: -; J gene: TRBJ2-5; CDR3 length: 15; V gene: TRBV5-4
CDR3 DNA: TGTGCCAGCAGTTACCTACATTTTGATGAGCAGTTCTTC; CDR3 protein: CASSYLHFDEQFF; D gene: -; clone size: once; J gene: TRBJ2-1; CDR3 length: 13; V gene: TRBV6-5
CDR3 DNA: TGTGCCAGCTCGCAGGGATTGGACAATCAGCCCCAGCATTTT; CDR3 protein: CASSQGLDNQPQHF; D gene: -; clone size: -; J gene: TRBJ1-5; CDR3 length: 14; V gene: TRBV18
CDR3 DNA: TGTGCCAGCAGCTTCGACGGCTATGGCTACACCTTC; CDR3 protein: CASSFDGYGYTF; D gene: -; clone size: -; J gene: TRBJ1-2; CDR3 length: 12; V gene: TRBV7-2
CDR3 DNA: TGTGCCAGCAGCCCCCGTTCCACTAATCTTTTCTCCTACAATGAGCAGTTCTTC; CDR3 protein: CASSPRSTNLFSYNEQFF; D gene: -; clone size: -; J gene: TRBJ2-1; CDR3 length: 18; V gene: TRBV14
CDR3 DNA: TGTGCCAGCTCACCCCGCGGGAGCTCCTACGAGCAGTACTTC; CDR3 protein: CASSPRGSSYEQYF; D gene: TRBD2; clone size: -; J gene: TRBJ2-7; CDR3 length: 14; V gene: TRBV18
CDR3 DNA: TGTGCCAGTAGACACAACGACGGGGACGCCTACGAGCAGTACTTC; CDR3 protein: CASRHNDGDAYEQYF; D gene: -; clone size: -; J gene: TRBJ2-7; CDR3 length: 15; V gene: TRBV19
CDR3 DNA: TGCAGCGTTGAATTGACAGGGGGCGGTGTCACTGAAGCTTTCTTT; CDR3 protein: CSVELTGGGVTEAFF; D gene: TRBD1; clone size: few; J gene: TRBJ1-1; CDR3 length: 15; V gene: TRBV29-1
CDR3 DNA: TGTGCCAGCAGCCCCGACAGCGTGGCTTTCTTT; CDR3 protein: CASSPDSVAFF; D gene: -; clone size: -; J gene: TRBJ1-1; CDR3 length: 11; V gene: TRBV11-1
CDR3 DNA: TGTGCCAGCAGGCGCTACTCTAGCGCCTACAATGAGCAGTTCTTC; CDR3 protein: CASRRYSSAYNEQFF; D gene: -; clone size: -; J gene: TRBJ2-1; CDR3 length: 15; V gene: TRBV28
CDR3 DNA: TGCGCCAGCAGCTTGGACAGGGGCACAGATACGCAGTATTTT; CDR3 protein: CASSLDRGTDTQYF; D gene: -; clone size: -; J gene: TRBJ2-3; CDR3 length: 14; V gene: TRBV5-1
CDR3 DNA: TGTGCCAGCAGTGAATCAACGGCGGGGTCGCAGTATTTT; CDR3 protein: CASSESTAGSQYF; D gene: -; clone size: -; J gene: TRBJ2-3; CDR3 length: 13; V gene: TRBV6-5
CDR3 DNA: TGTGCCAGCAGTTACTCCGGGACAAGCGATCAGCCCCAGCATTTT; CDR3 protein: CASSYSGTSDQPQHF; D gene: -; clone size: -; J gene: TRBJ1-5; CDR3 length: 15; V gene: TRBV6-5
CDR3 DNA: TGTGCCACCAGCGTGGGAGGGTCTACGGAGACCCAGTACTTC; CDR3 protein: CATSVGGSTETQYF; D gene: TRBD2; clone size: -; J gene: TRBJ2-5; CDR3 length: 14; V gene: TRBV15
CDR3 DNA: TGTGCCAGCAGCTTAGCGAAGGGTTCTGGGACAGATACGCAGTATTTT; CDR3 protein: CASSLAKGSGTDTQYF; D gene: -; clone size: -; J gene: TRBJ2-3; CDR3 length: 16; V gene: TRBV7-2
CDR3 DNA: TGTGCCAGCTCACCGGACAGGGGTGGCACCTACGAGCAGTACTTC; CDR3 protein: CASSPDRGGTYEQYF; D gene: TRBD1; clone size: -; J gene: TRBJ2-7; CDR3 length: 15; V gene: TRBV18
CDR3 DNA: TGTGCCAGTAGTTCCCGGGACAGGGGCGGAGAGACCCAGTACTTC; CDR3 protein: CASSSRDRGGETQYF; D gene: TRBD1; clone size: -; J gene: TRBJ2-5; CDR3 length: 15; V gene: TRBV19
CDR3 DNA: TGTGCCAGCAGTTACAGGGGATATACCGGGGAGCTGTTTTTT; CDR3 protein: CASSYRGYTGELFF; D gene: TRBD1; clone size: -; J gene: TRBJ2-2; CDR3 length: 14; V gene: TRBV28
CDR3 DNA: TGCGCCAGCAGCTCCCTCCCTCCAGGTGGAGGCTCGACAGATACGCAGTATTTT; CDR3 protein: CASSSLPPGGGSTDTQYF; D gene: -; clone size: few; J gene: TRBJ2-3; CDR3 length: 18; V gene: TRBV5-1
CDR3 DNA: TGCGCCAGCAGCAAGAGGGGGCTGACGATGGAGACCCAGTACTTC; CDR3 protein: CASSKRGLTMETQYF; D gene: TRBD1; clone size: -; J gene: TRBJ2-5; CDR3 length: 15; V gene: TRBV10-2
CDR3 DNA: TGTGCCAGCAGCCCTCGGGGCCCAGATACGCAGTATTTT; CDR3 protein: CASSPRGPDTQYF; D gene: -; clone size: -; J gene: TRBJ2-3; CDR3 length: 13; V gene: TRBV7-9
CDR3 DNA: TGTGCCAGCTCACCGGGGGGCGAGGAGACCCAGTACTTC; CDR3 protein: CASSPGGEETQYF; D gene: -; clone size: -; J gene: TRBJ2-5; CDR3 length: 13; V gene: TRBV18
CDR3 DNA: TGTGCCAGCAGCCGTCTAAGCGGATTAGATACGCAGTATTTT; CDR3 protein: CASSRLSGLDTQYF; D gene: -; clone size: -; J gene: TRBJ2-3; CDR3 length: 14; V gene: TRBV7-2
CDR3 DNA: TGTGCCAGCAGTGAATCAGTCCTCTGGGTGGAGGAACCCACAGATACGCAGTATTTT; CDR3 protein: CASSESVLWVEEPTDTQYF; D gene: -; clone size: -; J gene: TRBJ2-3; CDR3 length: 19; V gene: TRBV2
CDR3 DNA: TGTGCCAGCAGCTTGGGGCCAGGCTCTGGGGCCAACGTCCTGACTTTC; CDR3 protein: CASSLGPGSGANVLTF; D gene: -; clone size: -; J gene: TRBJ2-6; CDR3 length: 16; V gene: TRBV5-5
CDR3 DNA: TGTGCCAGCAGCCCGGGGACTAGCGGGGGTGGGGCGGGCGAGCAGTACTTC; CDR3 protein: CASSPGTSGGGAGEQYF; D gene: TRBD2; clone size: -; J gene: TRBJ2-7; CDR3 length: 17; V gene: TRBV5-4
CDR3 DNA: TGCGCCAGCAGCCACTTAGGGCGGAACCAAGAGACCCAGTACTTC; CDR3 protein: CASSHLGRNQETQYF; D gene: -; clone size: -; J gene: TRBJ2-5; CDR3 length: 15; V gene: TRBV4-1
CDR3 DNA: TGTGCCACCAGCTTACAGGCCCGAGAGACCCAGTACTTC; CDR3 protein: CATSLQARETQYF; D gene: -; clone size: -; J gene: TRBJ2-5; CDR3 length: 13; V gene: TRBV15
CDR3 DNA: TGTGCCAGCAGTGGGACGTCGATTAGCGGACCCGAGCAGTTCTTC; CDR3 protein: CASSGTSISGPEQFF; D gene: -; clone size: -; J gene: TRBJ2-1; CDR3 length: 15; V gene: TRBV2
CDR3 DNA: TGTGCCAGCAGCCTTGACCTGAACACTGAAGCTTTCTTT; CDR3 protein: CASSLDLNTEAFF; D gene: -; clone size: -; J gene: TRBJ1-1; CDR3 length: 13; V gene: TRBV7-2
CDR3 DNA: TGTGCCAGCGGACAGGGAGATGAAAAACTGTTTTTT; CDR3 protein: CASGQGDEKLFF; D gene: TRBD1; clone size: -; J gene: TRBJ1-4; CDR3 length: 12; V gene: TRBV7-2
CDR3 DNA: TGTGCCAGCAGCCCAGAGGGTGGAACTAATGAAAAACTGTTTTTT; CDR3 protein: CASSPEGGTNEKLFF; D gene: -; clone size: -; J gene: TRBJ1-4; CDR3 length: 15; V gene: TRBV7-9
CDR3 DNA: TGCAGCGTCACGGACAGGGGAGAGACCCAGTACTTC; CDR3 protein: CSVTDRGETQYF; D gene: TRBD1; clone size: -; J gene: TRBJ2-5; CDR3 length: 12; V gene: TRBV29-1
CDR3 DNA: TGCGCCAGCAGCCAAGACGGAGGGAACTCCTACGAGCAGTACTTC; CDR3 protein: CASSQDGGNSYEQYF; D gene: -; clone size: -; J gene: TRBJ2-7; CDR3 length: 15; V gene: TRBV4-3
CDR3 DNA: TGTGCCAGCAGTCAAGGAACCTGGACGGGCCAAGAGACCCAGTACTTC; CDR3 protein: CASSQGTWTGQETQYF; D gene: -; clone size: -; J gene: TRBJ2-5; CDR3 length: 16; V gene: TRBV7-2
CDR3 DNA: TGTGCCAGCAGCTCCATCCGGGGAGTTAACATCGAGCAGTACTTC; CDR3 protein: CASSSIRGVNIEQYF; D gene: -; clone size: -; J gene: TRBJ2-7; CDR3 length: 15; V gene: TRBV7-2
CDR3 DNA: TGTGCCTGGAGTCTGGGGGCCCTCGTGACTGGCTACACCTTC; CDR3 protein: CAWSLGALVTGYTF; D gene: -; clone size: -; J gene: TRBJ1-2; CDR3 length: 14; V gene: TRBV30